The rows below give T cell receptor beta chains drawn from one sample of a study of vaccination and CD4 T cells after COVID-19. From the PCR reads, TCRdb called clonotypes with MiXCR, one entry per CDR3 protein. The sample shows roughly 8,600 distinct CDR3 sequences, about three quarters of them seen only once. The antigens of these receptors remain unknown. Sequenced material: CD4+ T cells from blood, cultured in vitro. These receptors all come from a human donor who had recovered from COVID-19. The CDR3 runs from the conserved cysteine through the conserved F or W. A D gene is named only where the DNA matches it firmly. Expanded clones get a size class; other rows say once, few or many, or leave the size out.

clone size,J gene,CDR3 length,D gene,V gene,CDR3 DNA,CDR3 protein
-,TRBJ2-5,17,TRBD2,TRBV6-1,TGTGCCAGCAGTAAAGGGGCTAGCGGGGGGGGCCAAGAGACCCAGTACTTC,CASSKGASGGGQETQYF
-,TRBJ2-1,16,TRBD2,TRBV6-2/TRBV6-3,TGTGCCAGCAGCACCCTAGCGGGGGCCGTGTTGAATGAGCAGTTCTTC,CASSTLAGAVLNEQFF
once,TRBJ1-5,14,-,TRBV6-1,TGTGCCAGCAGTGAATACAGGGACGGGGGGCCCCAGCATTTT,CASSEYRDGGPQHF
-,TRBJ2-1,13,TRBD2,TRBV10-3,TGTGCCATCTCCGGGGCGGGGGGGAGTGAGCAGTTCTTC,CAISGAGGSEQFF
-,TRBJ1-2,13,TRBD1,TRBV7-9,TGTGCCAGCAGCCCACAGGGGATCTATGGCTACACCTTC,CASSPQGIYGYTF
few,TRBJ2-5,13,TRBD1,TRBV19,TGTGCCAGTAGCAATACAGGGGGAGAGACCCAGTACTTC,CASSNTGGETQYF
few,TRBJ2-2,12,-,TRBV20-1,TGCAGTGCTAGAGGGGGCACCGGGGAGCTGTTTTTT,CSARGGTGELFF
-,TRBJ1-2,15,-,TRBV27,TGTGCCAGCAGTACTCGACAAGGAGCGTTCCATGGCTACACCTTC,CASSTRQGAFHGYTF
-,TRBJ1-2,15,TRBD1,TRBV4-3,TGCGCCAGCAGCCAAGAGACAGGGTCTAACTATGGCTACACCTTC,CASSQETGSNYGYTF
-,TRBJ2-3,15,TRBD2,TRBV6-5,TGTGCCAGCAGTTACTCGCGGGGGGGCGTGGATACGCAGTATTTT,CASSYSRGGVDTQYF
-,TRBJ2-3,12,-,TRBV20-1,TGCAGTGCTAGAGGGGTGGCAGATACGCAGTATTTT,CSARGVADTQYF
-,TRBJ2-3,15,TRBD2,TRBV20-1,TGCAGTGCTAACTTCAAGCGGGGGAACACAGATACGCAGTATTTT,CSANFKRGNTDTQYF
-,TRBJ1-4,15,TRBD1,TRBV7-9,TGTGCCAGCAGAGAACAGGGGCAGGGTCGGGAAAAACTGTTTTTT,CASREQGQGREKLFF
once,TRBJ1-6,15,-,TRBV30,TGTGCCTGGAAGGGAGGCTCCTCGAGGTTTTCACCCCTCCACTTT,CAWKGGSSRFSPLHF
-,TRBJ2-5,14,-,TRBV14,TGTGCCAGCAGCCAATTCGGCGTTGAAGAGACCCAGTACTTC,CASSQFGVEETQYF
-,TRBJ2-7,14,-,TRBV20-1,TGCAGTGCTAGACAGGCCCAATTCCTCTACGAGCAGTACTTC,CSARQAQFLYEQYF
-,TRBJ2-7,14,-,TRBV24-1,TGTGCCACCAGTGGGGCCTCGGGCTCCTACGAGCAGTACTTC,CATSGASGSYEQYF
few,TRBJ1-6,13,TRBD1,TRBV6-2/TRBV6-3,TGTGCCAGCAGTTACGGGACAGTCTCACCCCTCCACTTT,CASSYGTVSPLHF
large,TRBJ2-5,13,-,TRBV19,TGTGCCAGTAGTATTCAGACTCCGGGGACCCAGTACTTC,CASSIQTPGTQYF
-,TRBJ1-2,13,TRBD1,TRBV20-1,TGCAGTGCACTGAGGACAGGGAACTATGGCTACACCTTC,CSALRTGNYGYTF
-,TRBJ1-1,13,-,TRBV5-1,TGCGCCAGCTCCGGGACGGGGCACACTGAAGCTTTCTTT,CASSGTGHTEAFF
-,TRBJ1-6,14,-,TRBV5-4,TGTGCCAGCAGCCCTGGGAGCCCAAATTCACCCCTCCACTTT,CASSPGSPNSPLHF
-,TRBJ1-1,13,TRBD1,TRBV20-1,TGCAGTGCTAGATTGACAGGGGGCCCCGAAGCTTTCTTT,CSARLTGGPEAFF
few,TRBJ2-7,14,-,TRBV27,TGTGCCAGCAGACAGGGTGGAGGAACCTACGAGCAGTACTTC,CASRQGGGTYEQYF
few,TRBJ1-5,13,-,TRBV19,TGTGCCAGTAGTTTTGGCGGTAATCAGCCCCAGCATTTT,CASSFGGNQPQHF
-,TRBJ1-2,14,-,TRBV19,TGTGCCAGTACCCAACAGGGTAGGAACTATGGCTACACCTTC,CASTQQGRNYGYTF
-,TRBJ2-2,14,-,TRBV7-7,TGTGCCAGCAGCTTAGAGGGACCCACCGGGGAGCTGTTTTTT,CASSLEGPTGELFF
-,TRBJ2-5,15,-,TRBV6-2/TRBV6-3,TGTGCCAGCAGTCAGGGAAGGGGTTCAGAAGAGACCCAGTACTTC,CASSQGRGSEETQYF
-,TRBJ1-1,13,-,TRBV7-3,TGTGCCAGCAGCTCTGGGGGGGACACTGAAGCTTTCTTT,CASSSGGDTEAFF
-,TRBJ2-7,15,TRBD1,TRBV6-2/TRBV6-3,TGTGCCAGCAGTTCCCGGGACAGGGGCTCCTACGAGCAGTACTTC,CASSSRDRGSYEQYF
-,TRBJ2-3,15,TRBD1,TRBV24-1,TGTGCCACCAGTGACGACAGGGGGCCCACAGATACGCAGTATTTT,CATSDDRGPTDTQYF
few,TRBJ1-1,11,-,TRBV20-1,TGCAGTGCTAGTGAGATGGCTGAAGCTTTCTTT,CSASEMAEAFF
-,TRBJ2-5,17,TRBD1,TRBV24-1,TGTGCCACCAGTGATTTAGCCCACAGGGGTACGGCAGAGACCCAGTACTTC,CATSDLAHRGTAETQYF
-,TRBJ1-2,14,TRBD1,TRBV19,TGTGCCAGTAGACCCGAGACAGGGAACTATGGCTACACCTTC,CASRPETGNYGYTF
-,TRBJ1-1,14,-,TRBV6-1,TGTGCCAGCAGGCCACAACCCCGGGGCACTGAAGCTTTCTTT,CASRPQPRGTEAFF
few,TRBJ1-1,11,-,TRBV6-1,TGTGCCAGCAGGTGGTACACTGAAGCTTTCTTT,CASRWYTEAFF
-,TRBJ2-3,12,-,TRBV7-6,TGTGCCAGCAGCCCGGGCGCAGATACGCAGTATTTT,CASSPGADTQYF
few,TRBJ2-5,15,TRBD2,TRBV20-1,TGCAGTGCCGAAATGGCTAGCGGGAATCGAGAGACCCAGTACTTC,CSAEMASGNRETQYF
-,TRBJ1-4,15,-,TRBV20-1,TGCAGTGCTAGATCCCTAGCCCGTTACAATGAAAAACTGTTTTTT,CSARSLARYNEKLFF